Below, 11 T cell receptor beta chains from the same sample are listed, as sequenced in a study of a mutant IDH1 vaccine in newly diagnosed glioma. Time point defined: baseline, week 1 (first vaccination visit). Stated treatment: pre-vaccination baseline after standard-of-care therapy. Sequencing used immunoSEQ multiplex PCR; TCRdb keeps in-frame clones, though not all of them. The table has tens of thousands of clones, around 74% seen once. The sample consisted of PBMCs, taken from a glioma patient treated with radiotherapy, temozolomide or both. The receptors stem from a man aged 45 to 65 with glioma.

This clone has just a few counts. The chain couples TRBV27 to TRBJ2-7; no clear D. The V and J ends lost 1 base and 0 bases respectively, with 4 bases between them. The germline V gene has CDR1 MNHEY and CDR2 SMNVEV (reference sequence). CDR3 length: 13 amino acids. CDR3 in amino acids: CASSLYSSYEQYF. The DNA for the CDR3 is TGTGCCAGCAGTTTATACAGCTCCTACGAGCAGTACTTC.

J is TRBJ1-1 and V is TRBV30; possible D gene TRBD1, 5 bases. The V end lost 5 bases, the J end lost 2 bases, and 9 bases lay between the germline ends. The CDR3 totals 12 residues. Germline V gene sequence: CDR1 GTSNPN, CDR2 SVGIG (reference sequence). The CDR3, as DNA: TGTGCCTGGGGGACGGTAAACACTGAAGCTTTCTTT. This sequence encodes CAWGTVNTEAFF.

The rearrangement joins TRBV7-8 to TRBJ2-2; no clear D gene. Germline assignment: CDR1 SGHVS and CDR2 FQNEAQ. V gave up 6 bases and J gave up 3 bases, with 2 bases separating them. The CDR3 is 11 amino acids. DNA for the CDR3: TGTGCCAGCAGTTACACCGGGGAGCTGTTTTTT. Amino acids: CASSYTGELFF. Supplemented by reference TRBV7-8 and TRBJ2-2, the full variable domain reads GAGVSQSPRYKVAKRGQDVALRCDPISGHVSLFWYQQALGQGPEFLTYFQNEAQLDKSGLPSDRFFAERPEGSVSTLKIQRTQQEDSAVYLCASSYTGELFFGEGSRLTVL.

The rearrangement joins TRBV7-6 to TRBJ2-2; D ambiguous. CDR3 size: 13 residues. The V gene's germline CDR1 is SGHVS and CDR2 FNYEAQ. Trimming stripped 7 bases from V and 4 bases from J, with 10 bases between. In nucleotides, the CDR3 is TGTGCCAGCACCTCAGGTAGCACCGGGGAGCTGTTTTTT. This sequence encodes CASTSGSTGELFF.

The V call is TRBV14, the J call TRBJ2-7; possibly TRBD2 for D (5 bases). The CDR3 has 15 amino acids. V lost 6 bases to trimming and J lost 1 base, with 16 bases between them. The germline gives CDR1 SGHDN, CDR2 FVKESK. Here the CDR3 reads CASSPGLWESYEQYF. In nucleotides, the CDR3 is TGTGCCAGCAGTCCCGGACTCTGGGAGTCCTACGAGCAGTACTTC.

The chain links TRBV14 to TRBJ2-5, with 7 positions matching TRBD2. J gave up 7 bases and V 4 bases, and 0 bases lay outside the gene matches. Germline V gives CDR1 SGHDN, CDR2 FVKESK. The CDR3 has 11 residues. The CDR3 DNA is TGTGCCAGCAGCCCGGGAGGGACCCAGTACTTC. This codes for CASSPGGTQYF.

The chain couples TRBV27 to TRBJ1-5, with D tentatively TRBD1 (6 bases). Germline CDR1 reads MNHEY; CDR2 reads SMNVEV (reference sequence). The germline V and J ends were trimmed by 1 base and 7 bases, with 14 bases remaining between them. This CDR3 has 15 residues. The CDR3 reads CASSLLPRGKQPQHF. The CDR3 nucleotides read TGTGCCAGCAGTTTATTACCCAGGGGAAAGCAGCCCCAGCATTTT.

The chain couples TRBV5-1 to TRBJ2-5, with 9 positions matching TRBD2. From germline, CDR1 is SGHRS and CDR2 YFSETQ. The CDR3 extends over 14 amino acids. Trimming took 5 bases from V and 1 from J; bases not matched to a gene: 3. The DNA for the CDR3 is TGCGCCAGCAGGGCGGGGGGGCTCCAAGAGACCCAGTACTTC. This gives the protein CASRAGGLQETQYF.

The chain combines TRBV5-5 with TRBJ2-7; 10 positions match TRBD1. The J segment lost 7 bases and the V segment lost 4 bases, leaving 14 bases of the junction unmatched. The CDR3 runs 16 residues. CDR1 SGHKS and CDR2 YYEKEE come from the germline V gene (reference sequence). DNA for the CDR3: TGTGCCAGCAGCCCTTATTACGGGACAGGGGTTATAGAGCAGTACTTC. Protein: CASSPYYGTGVIEQYF.

The V and J genes are TRBV30 and TRBJ2-5, with D tentatively TRBD1 (7 bases). This CDR3 contains 12 residues. Germline-derived CDR1 and CDR2 are GTSNPN and SVGIG (reference sequence). CDR3 nucleotides: TGTGCTTACCAGGAGACCAGGGGGGCCCAGTACTTC. It translates to CAYQETRGAQYF.

The rearrangement links TRBV7-2 to TRBJ1-5; D call uncertain. V lost 1 base, J lost 10 bases, and 8 bases lay in between. CDR3 length equals 12 residues. Looked up from germline, CDR1 is SGHTA and CDR2 is FQGNSA. CDR3 DNA: TGTGCCAGCAGCTTAGACCGCGCCCCCCAGCATTTT. It yields the protein CASSLDRAPQHF.